The next 25 T cell receptor beta chains were all read from a single sample in a study of glioma-infiltrating T cells. Using RNA template, CDR3s of TCR alpha and beta were amplified with iRepertoire arm-PCR. One entry per CDR3 protein, called by TCRdb with MiXCR from the multiplex PCR reads. The sample lists under 200,000 distinct CDR3 sequences, approximately 40% occurring once. Input material: glioma tissue, nonneoplastic brain tissue, or PBMCs (not recorded which). These receptors all stem from a human donor with low-grade glioma or glioblastoma, undergoing nonglioma brain surgery, or in good health (not recorded which).

V and J are TRBV7-2 and TRBJ2-1; D gene uncertain. The CDR3 extends over 12 amino acids. Germline loops: CDR1 SGHTA, CDR2 FQGNSA. Deletions cut 2 bases from V and 13 bases from J, with 12 bases between. The CDR3: CASSLYVCDQFF. The CDR3 region has the DNA TGTGCCAGCAGCTTATATGTGTGTGATCAGTTCTTC.

There are a few counts of this clonotype. The chain combines TRBV18 with TRBJ2-7; D gene unclear. Germline V lookup: CDR1 KGHSH, CDR2 LQKENI. The V end was cut by 5 bases, the J end by 3 bases, with 11 bases between. This CDR3 is built from 13 residues. CDR3 residues: CASSSGRLYEQYF. The CDR3 nucleotides read TGTGCCAGCTCATCGGGCCGACTCTACGAGCAGTACTTC.

This chain joins TRBV27 and TRBJ2-1; 11 nucleotides line up with TRBD2. The V and J ends lost 5 bases and 3 bases, in that order; junction bases with no gene match: 6. The CDR3 is 16 amino acids. CDR1 MNHEY and CDR2 SMNVEV come from the germline V gene (reference sequence). CDR3 residues: CASSPPLAGDYNEQFF. CDR3 bases: TGTGCCAGCAGTCCTCCACTAGCGGGAGACTACAATGAGCAGTTCTTC.

This clonotype was counted ten times or more. This chain joins TRBV3-1 and TRBJ2-3; TRBD1 aligns across 12 bases. The germline gives CDR1 LGHDT, CDR2 YNNKEL (reference sequence). The CDR3 is made up of 14 amino acids. V was pared by 10 bases and J by 6 bases, with 8 bases of the junction left unmatched. CDR3 region: CATRLGTGGDTQYF. In DNA, the CDR3 is TGTGCCACTAGACTGGGGACAGGGGGCGATACGCAGTATTTT.

As concerns this clonotype: A much larger clone differs by one base, so this may be a read error. This chain joins TRBV2 and TRBJ1-5; no definite D call. Trimming took off 5 bases at V and 7 bases at J, with 9 bases between the two ends. The germline V gene encodes CDR1 SNHLY and CDR2 FYNNEI. This CDR3 is 12 amino acids long. This CDR3 reads CASSRYVQPQHF. CDR3 nucleotide sequence: TGTGCCAGCAGTCGCTACGTCCAGCCCCAGCATTTT. Full variable domain (outside the CDR3, taken from reference TRBV2 and TRBJ1-5): EPEVTQTPSHQVTQMGQEVILRCVPISNHLYFYWYRQILGQKVEFLVSFYNNEISEKSEIFDDQFSVERPDGSNFTLKIRSTKLEDSAMYFCASSRYVQPQHFGDGTRLSIL.

This clonotype was seen a few times. The gene calls are TRBV10-3 and TRBJ1-5; possible D gene TRBD1, 5 bases. This CDR3 is built from 13 residues. Trimming left V 8 bases short and J 4 bases short, with 12 bases between. CDR1 and CDR2 (germline): ENHRY, SYGVKD. The CDR3 coding sequence is TGTGCCATCCACCGGGACTCTAATCAGCCCCAGCATTTT. It is translated as CAIHRDSNQPQHF.

Only a few counts were recorded for this clonotype. The CDR3 DNA reads as TGTGCCAGCAGCGGACAGGAGAACACCGGGGAGCTGTTTTTT. It is translated as CASSGQENTGELFF. The rearrangement links TRBV6-1 to TRBJ2-2; TRBD1 matches 7 bases. Per germline, CDR1 MNHNS and CDR2 SASEGT. Losses at the gene ends were 6 bases for V and 1 base for J; bases not matched to a gene: 2. The CDR3 is made up of 14 amino acids.

The chain combines TRBV12-3 or TRBV12-4 with TRBJ2-7; D is unresolved. Trimming shortened V by 5 bases and J by 6 bases, and 17 bases separated the two germline ends. This CDR3 has 14 amino acids. CDR3 DNA sequence: TGTGCCAGCAGTCCTCGGAAAGCCCTTAGCGAGCAGTACTTC. The encoded protein is CASSPRKALSEQYF.

This chain connects TRBV11-3 to TRBJ2-5; D gene ambiguous. Trimming removed 2 bases at V and 4 bases at J, with 5 bases between. In germline, CDR1 is SGHNT, CDR2 YENEEA. This CDR3 spans 12 amino acids. DNA of the CDR3: TGTGCCAGCAGCTTAATCCGAGAGACCCAGTACTTC. Its translation is CASSLIRETQYF.

Notes on this clonotype: One base away lies a much larger clone, so this may be a sequencing read error. The rearrangement joins TRBV6-2 or TRBV6-3 to TRBJ2-2, with TRBD2 matching 7 bases. The CDR3 has 15 residues. Per germline, CDR1 MNHEY and CDR2 SVGEGT. The V and J ends lost 5 bases and 6 bases, in that order; junction bases with no gene match: 9. Here the CDR3 DNA reads TGTGCCAGCAGTCTTCTAGAGGGAGGGGCCGGGGAGCTGTTTTTT. As protein: CASSLLEGGAGELFF.

This clonotype was seen many times. The chain couples TRBV19 to TRBJ2-1; D tentatively reads TRBD1 or TRBD2 (5 bases each). Per the germline V gene, CDR1 is LNHDA and CDR2 is SQIVND (reference sequence). V was cut by 3 bases and J by 7 bases, with 13 bases left in between. This CDR3 contains 14 residues. The CDR3, as DNA: TGTGCCAGTAGTATCGGGACGGTCCCGAATGAGCAGTTCTTC. Protein: CASSIGTVPNEQFF.

This clonotype was counted ten times or more. The J gene is TRBJ1-4, the V gene TRBV28; D is unclear. This CDR3 comprises 14 residues. Per germline, CDR1 MDHEN and CDR2 SYDVKM. The V and J ends lost 4 bases and 3 bases respectively, with 9 bases between them. CDR3 sequence: CASSYSGPNEKLFF. DNA of the CDR3: TGTGCCAGCAGTTATTCAGGCCCTAATGAAAAACTGTTTTTT. The full variable domain, rest sourced from reference TRBV28 and TRBJ1-4, is DVKVTQSSRYLVKRTGEKVFLECVQDMDHENMFWYRQDPGLGLRLIYFSYDVKMKEKGDIPEGYSVSREKKERFSLILESASTNQTSMYLCASSYSGPNEKLFFGSGTQLSVL.

This clonotype was detected only once. The V gene is TRBV20-1, the J gene TRBJ1-1; D is unclear. CDR1 and CDR2 (germline): DFQATT, SNEGSKA (reference sequence). The CDR3 extends over 15 amino acids. Trimming cost V 0 bases and J 1 base, with 12 bases left between them. CDR3 nucleotide sequence: TGCAGTGCTAGAGAGGATCTTAGATGGAACACTGAAGCTTTCTTT. Translated, it gives CSAREDLRWNTEAFF.

The chain combines TRBV2 with TRBJ2-7; no clear D gene. The CDR3 extends over 15 amino acids. Trimming removed 3 bases at V and 3 bases at J, with 15 bases between. From germline, CDR1 is SNHLY and CDR2 FYNNEI. This CDR3 reads CASSDFSWQYYEQYF. CDR3 bases: TGTGCCAGCAGTGATTTTTCATGGCAGTACTACGAGCAGTACTTC. The full variable domain, in which reference TRBV2 and TRBJ2-7 provide the parts outside the CDR3, is EPEVTQTPSHQVTQMGQEVILRCVPISNHLYFYWYRQILGQKVEFLVSFYNNEISEKSEIFDDQFSVERPDGSNFTLKIRSTKLEDSAMYFCASSDFSWQYYEQYFGPGTRLTVT.

Points on this clonotype: One base away lies a much larger clone, so this may be a sequencing read error. The CDR3 end shows no conserved phenylalanine or tryptophan, and so a read error is likely. The V call is TRBV2, the J call TRBJ1-1, with a possible D match to TRBD1 (5 bases). This CDR3 is built from 15 residues. From germline, CDR1 is SNHLY and CDR2 FYNNEI. The ends were cut back, 6 bases at V and 4 bases at J, with 18 bases in the middle. Written as DNA, the CDR3 is TGTGCCAGCAGGATGGACCTCGGGGGTAGCACTGAAGCTTTCCTT. Residues: CASRMDLGGSTEAFL.

In this sample, this clonotype turned up many times. The chain recombines TRBV27 with TRBJ2-1, with 12 positions matching TRBD2. J lost 3 bases, V lost 8 bases, and 8 bases had no gene match. In germline, CDR1 is MNHEY, CDR2 SMNVEV (reference sequence). This CDR3 is built from 16 residues. The CDR3 bases are TGTGCCAGCCGACTAGCGGGAGTATCGGGCTACAATGAGCAGTTCTTC. Translated: CASRLAGVSGYNEQFF.

This clonotype was found once. The junction departs from germline at one end; a sequencing error may be responsible. The chain combines TRBV7-2 with TRBJ2-1; 7 bases line up with TRBD1. Germline V gives CDR1 SGHTA, CDR2 FQGNSA. The CDR3 is 14 amino acids. The DNA of the CDR3 is TGTGCCAGTAGTACAGGGACAGCCTACAATGAGAAGTTCTTC. Translating it yields CASSTGTAYNEKFF.

There are many counts of this clonotype. The V gene is TRBV24-1, the J gene TRBJ2-3; unclear D gene. From germline, CDR1 is KGHDR and CDR2 SFDVKD. Trimming took off 0 bases at V and 4 bases at J, with 7 bases between the two ends. This CDR3 is built from 14 residues. The CDR3 nucleotides are TGTGCCACCAGTGATTTGAGAGCATCAGATACGCAGTATTTT. Protein product: CATSDLRASDTQYF.

There are many counts of this clonotype. The chain recombines TRBV28 with TRBJ2-7; the D gene is possibly TRBD2 (7 bases). Germline values: CDR1 MDHEN, CDR2 SYDVKM. This CDR3 spans 17 amino acids. Trimming shortened V by 1 base and J by 0 bases, and 16 bases separated the two germline ends. Written as DNA, the CDR3 is TGTGCCAGCAGTTTATACGGGGGGACATATATCTCCTACGAGCAGTACTTC. This gives the protein CASSLYGGTYISYEQYF.

In its sample, this clonotype was seen many times. The gene calls are TRBV7-2 and TRBJ2-1, with TRBD2 identical over 8 bases. Trimming at V came to 5 bases and at J to 2 bases, leaving 14 bases not matched to a gene. The CDR3 contains 18 residues. Looked up from germline, CDR1 is SGHTA and CDR2 is FQGNSA. CDR3 coding DNA: TGTGCCAGCAGCCGGCGCGAGATTAGCGGGGCCACCTACAATGAGCAGTTCTTC. Encoded protein: CASSRREISGATYNEQFF. Full variable domain (rest looked up from reference TRBV7-2 and TRBJ2-1): GAGVSQSPSNKVTEKGKDVELRCDPISGHTALYWYRQSLGQGLEFLIYFQGNSAPDKSGLPSDRFSAERTGGSVSTLTIQRTQQEDSAVYLCASSRREISGATYNEQFFGPGTRLTVL.

The V and J genes are TRBV7-9 and TRBJ2-3; perhaps TRBD2 as D (5 bases). V lost 8 bases and J lost 1, with 10 bases in between. The CDR3 length is 13 residues. Per germline, CDR1 SEHNR and CDR2 FQNEAQ (reference sequence). In DNA, the CDR3 is TGTGCCAGCGCGCGGGCGGGCACAGATACGCAGTATTTT. Translation gives CASARAGTDTQYF.

The chain recombines TRBV7-6 with TRBJ2-3; D is unclear. This CDR3 comprises 14 residues. CDR1 and CDR2 from the germline V gene are SGHVS and FNYEAQ. The germline V and J ends were trimmed by 5 bases and 3 bases, with 12 bases remaining between them. The CDR3: CASSLLGMTDTQYF. In DNA form, the CDR3 reads TGTGCCAGCAGCCTCCTAGGAATGACAGATACGCAGTATTTT. Together with reference TRBV7-6 and TRBJ2-3, the CDR3 gives the full variable domain: GAGVSQSPRYKVTKRGQDVALRCDPISGHVSLYWYRQALGQGPEFLTYFNYEAQQDKSGLPNDRFSAERPEGSISTLTIQRTEQRDSAMYRCASSLLGMTDTQYFGPGTRLTVL.

V gene TRBV19 combines with J gene TRBJ1-1; 7 bases fit TRBD1. This CDR3 region has 16 residues. The germline gives CDR1 LNHDA, CDR2 SQIVND (reference sequence). With 5 bases clipped from V and 0 bases from J, the junction kept 9 bases outside the gene matches. The CDR3 DNA follows: TGTGCCAGTAGTCCCCAGTATGACAGGGTGAACACTGAAGCTTTCTTT. As protein: CASSPQYDRVNTEAFF. Combining the CDR3 with reference TRBV19 and TRBJ1-1 gives the whole variable domain DGGITQSPKYLFRKEGQNVTLSCEQNLNHDAMYWYRQDPGQGLRLIYYSQIVNDFQKGDIAEGYSVSREKKESFPLTVTSAQKNPTAFYLCASSPQYDRVNTEAFFGQGTRLTVV.

This clonotype was detected many times. V usage is TRBV28 and J usage is TRBJ1-2; D perhaps matches TRBD1 (6 bases). CDR1 MDHEN and CDR2 SYDVKM come from the germline V gene. The CDR3 is 14 residues long. The ends were cut back, 10 bases at V and 4 bases at J, with 19 bases in the middle. CDR3 sequence (DNA): TGTGCCACCGGGGGTGGGGGGCCGGGCTATGGCTACACCTTC. Amino acids: CATGGGGPGYGYTF.

A word on this clonotype: This may be a read error, as it is one base from a much larger clone. This rearrangement joins TRBV20-1 to TRBJ2-2; possibly TRBD2 for D (5 bases). V was cut by 3 bases and J by 5 bases, with 22 bases left in between. The germline V gene encodes CDR1 DFQATT and CDR2 SNEGSKA (reference sequence). The CDR3 consists of 17 residues. CDR3 in DNA: TGCAGTGCTAGCCTCAATGCGGTTGGAGGAAGTACCGGGGAGCTGTTTTTT. As protein: CSASLNAVGGSTGELFF.